What follows is one T cell receptor beta chain and its context. No antigen is known for it. This specimen belongs to a study of cytomegalovirus exposure and HLA in healthy donors. Study-level findings and limits: The classifier reportedly diagnosed cytomegalovirus status with high sensitivity and specificity. Associated with cytomegalovirus, according to the listing, were around 160 TCR beta chains.

This PCR relied on a set of 60 Vbeta primers and 13 Jbeta primers. TCRdb keeps only in-frame clones here, not all; method: immunoSEQ multiplex PCR. The sample shows some 130,000 clones, approximately 80% of them seen only once. The germline CDR1 and CDR2 sequences are GTSNPN and SVGIG (reference sequence). This CDR3 has 17 amino acids. V lost 0 bases and J 5 bases, leaving 22 bases between the germline ends. V gene TRBV30 combines with J gene TRBJ1-1; D gene uncertain. The receptor comes from a boy younger than 10 in good health and CMV-seronegative. Material for sequencing was PBMCs. In DNA, the CDR3 is TGTGCCTGGAGTGTACTAGGACCGACCGCGAGGGAAACTGAAGCTTTCTTT. Residues: CAWSVLGPTARETEAFF.